These 16 T cell receptor beta chains were all obtained from the same sample, sequenced in a study of T cell repertoires in cytomegalovirus infection. TCRdb independently ran MiXCR on the reads; one entry per CDR3 protein. The sample contains about 300,000 distinct CDR3 sequences, around 9.1% of which appear only once. Specimen: PBMCs. All receptors derive from a human donor in good health (CMV status not recorded). Some clones in this sample may be carry-over from other donors' samples.

This clonotype has just a few counts. This rearrangement joins TRBV3-1 to TRBJ1-5; no reliable D call. V shed 2 bases and J shed 2 bases, with 4 bases lying between them. From germline, CDR1 is LGHDT and CDR2 YNNKEL (reference sequence). The CDR3 length is 13 residues. The CDR3 sequence: CASSQTGNQPQHF. The DNA of the CDR3 is TGTGCCAGCAGCCAAACAGGCAATCAGCCCCAGCATTTT.

This clonotype has ten or more counts. The chain is built from TRBV5-1 and TRBJ1-4; the match to TRBD1 covers 8 bases. This CDR3 region has 16 residues. V gave up 1 base and J gave up 3 bases; unmatched junction bases: 5. CDR1 is SGHRS, CDR2 YFSETQ, per germline. CDR3 sequence: CASSLNQGASNEKLFF. Here the CDR3 DNA reads TGCGCCAGCAGCTTGAACCAGGGGGCGTCTAATGAAAAACTGTTTTTT.

This clonotype was recorded many times. The CDR3 protein is CAGGQTGTGANVLTF. CDR3 DNA sequence: TGTGCCGGGGGACAGACAGGGACTGGGGCCAACGTCCTGACTTTC. The V gene is TRBV7-9, the J gene TRBJ2-6; 7 bases are a match to TRBD1. Per germline, CDR1 SEHNR and CDR2 FQNEAQ (reference sequence). The CDR3 length is 15 residues. Trimming cost V 11 bases and J 2 bases; bases outside gene matches: 9.

This clonotype has only a few counts. This chain connects TRBV18 to TRBJ1-1; D uncertain. Trimming stripped 3 bases from V and 5 bases from J, with 10 bases between. This CDR3 is 13 amino acids long. The V gene's germline CDR1 is KGHSH and CDR2 LQKENI. CDR3 residues: CASSPTTPTEAFF. The CDR3 DNA follows: TGTGCCAGCTCACCTACCACCCCTACTGAAGCTTTCTTT.

This clonotype turned up a few times. J is TRBJ2-5 and V is TRBV5-1; perhaps TRBD1 as D (5 bases). The germline CDR1 and CDR2 sequences are SGHRS and YFSETQ. This CDR3 spans 16 amino acids. V lost 3 bases to trimming and J lost 2 bases, with 17 bases between them. Here the CDR3 DNA reads TGCGCCAGCAGCTGGGTTCTAGACAGCGATCAAGAGACCCAGTACTTC. This translates into CASSWVLDSDQETQYF.

In its sample, this clonotype was seen many times. The chain combines TRBV20-1 with TRBJ2-7; 11 positions agree with TRBD2. Trimming took 6 bases from V and 3 from J; bases not matched to a gene: 4. Per germline, CDR1 DFQATT and CDR2 SNEGSKA (reference sequence). CDR3 size: 13 residues. In DNA, the CDR3 is TGCAGTGCCGCTAGCGGGGGGTTCTACGAGCAGTACGTC. Translating gives CSAASGGFYEQYV.

This clonotype was seen a handful of times. The V call is TRBV29-1, the J call TRBJ2-3, with TRBD1 matching 7 bases. Germline lookup yields CDR1 SQVTM and CDR2 ANQGSEA. The J segment lost 0 bases and the V segment lost 4 bases, leaving 4 bases of the junction unmatched. This CDR3 spans 14 amino acids. CDR3 protein: CSVGRGQSTDTQYF. CDR3 bases: TGCAGCGTTGGACGGGGACAGAGCACAGATACGCAGTATTTT.

This clonotype occurred many times. The genes are TRBV7-3 and TRBJ2-3; the D call may be TRBD1 or TRBD2 (5 bases each). V gave up 1 base and J gave up 9 bases, with 20 bases separating them. CDR1 and CDR2 (germline): SGHTA, FQGTGA. CDR3 size: 16 residues. The CDR3 reads CASSLRGLGSQETQYF. The CDR3 DNA is TGTGCCAGCAGCTTAAGGGGGTTGGGCAGCCAGGAGACGCAGTATTTT. Using reference TRBV7-3 and TRBJ2-3 for the parts outside the CDR3, the full variable domain is GAGVSQTPSNKVTEKGKYVELRCDPISGHTALYWYRQSLGQGPEFLIYFQGTGAADDSGLPNDRFFAVRPEGSVSTLKIQRTERGDSAVYLCASSLRGLGSQETQYFGPGTRLTVL.

This clonotype was detected ten times or more. V is TRBV2 and J is TRBJ1-2; 12 nucleotides line up with TRBD1. V shed 5 bases and J 7 bases; nucleotides not matched to a gene: 8. CDR3 size: 15 residues. The germline V gene encodes CDR1 SNHLY and CDR2 FYNNEI. This CDR3 reads CASSPGTGGTSGYTF. The CDR3, as DNA: TGTGCCAGCAGTCCCGGGACAGGGGGCACATCTGGCTACACCTTC. Full variable domain (rest looked up from reference TRBV2 and TRBJ1-2): EPEVTQTPSHQVTQMGQEVILRCVPISNHLYFYWYRQILGQKVEFLVSFYNNEISEKSEIFDDQFSVERPDGSNFTLKIRSTKLEDSAMYFCASSPGTGGTSGYTFGSGTRLTVV.

This clonotype has at least ten counts. The chain carries TRBV12-3 or TRBV12-4 and TRBJ1-2, with D perhaps TRBD1 (6 bases). The CDR3 is 15 residues long. The V end lost 0 bases, the J end lost 4 bases, and 12 bases lay between the germline ends. The CDR3 region has the DNA TGTGCCAGCAGTTTAGCCAGGGGCAGACCCTATGGCTACACCTTC. Translation: CASSLARGRPYGYTF.

This clonotype has at least ten counts. The CDR3 nucleotides are TGCGCCAGCAGCTTGGACGGGGCCAGCTCCTACAATGAGCAGTTCTTC. It encodes CASSLDGASSYNEQFF. The chain employs TRBV5-1 and TRBJ2-1; D tentatively reads TRBD1 or TRBD2 (5 bases each). Germline lookup yields CDR1 SGHRS and CDR2 YFSETQ. The CDR3 sequence is 16 residues long. Trimming removed 0 bases from V and 0 bases from J, with 10 bases in between.

Ten or more counts support this clonotype. The genes are TRBV7-2 and TRBJ2-5; 11 nucleotides align to TRBD2. Germline values: CDR1 SGHTA, CDR2 FQGNSA. The CDR3 totals 17 residues. With V trimmed by 5 bases and J by 2 bases, 10 bases remained unmatched. The CDR3 DNA reads TGTGCCAGCAGCCCCCCGACCGGGACTAGCGGTCAAGAGACCCAGTACTTC. This codes for CASSPPTGTSGQETQYF.

This clonotype has ten or more counts. The gene calls are TRBV12-3 or TRBV12-4 and TRBJ1-1; TRBD1 is a possible D gene (6 bases). CDR3 length equals 13 residues. The germline V and J ends were trimmed by 7 bases and 5 bases, with 14 bases remaining between them. This CDR3 is CASTAQGPTEAFF. In DNA, the CDR3 is TGTGCCAGCACCGCACAGGGACCTACTGAAGCTTTCTTT.

In this sample, this clonotype turned up many times. This chain uses TRBV7-8 with TRBJ2-1; 8 bases align to TRBD2. Germline CDR1 is SGHVS and CDR2 is FQNEAQ. This CDR3 spans 15 amino acids. Losses at the gene ends were 2 bases for V and 9 bases for J; bases not matched to a gene: 9. CDR3 amino acids: CASSLLRGGNFEQFF. Here the CDR3 DNA reads TGTGCCAGCAGCTTACTGCGCGGGGGGAATTTTGAGCAGTTCTTC.

The V gene is TRBV15, the J gene TRBJ1-2; a weak D match, TRBD1 (6 bases). Per the germline V gene, CDR1 is LNHNV and CDR2 is YYDKDF (reference sequence). This CDR3 has 18 residues. V was shortened by 0 bases and J by 5 bases, with 22 bases between the two germline ends. The CDR3 region is CATSREGGGGGPLYGYTF. CDR3 DNA: TGTGCCACCAGCAGAGAAGGCGGGGGAGGGGGGCCTCTATATGGCTACACCTTC.

This clonotype has ten or more counts. The CDR3 nucleotides read TGTGCCAGCAGCTTAGAATTCTCCTCTGGGGCCAACGTCCTGACTTTC. Translating gives CASSLEFSSGANVLTF. V is TRBV7-6 and J is TRBJ2-6; D gene unclear. Trimming removed 1 base at V and 0 bases at J, with 7 bases between. CDR3 length: 16 amino acids. From germline, CDR1 is SGHVS and CDR2 FNYEAQ.